This entry lists 5 T cell receptor beta chains sequenced from one sample in a study of blood T cell repertoires in COVID-19. The table came from immunoSEQ multiplex PCR; TCRdb's copy has only in-frame clones and leaves some out. The sample lists over 200,000 clones; roughly 86% were seen once. Sequenced: PBMCs or T cells enriched from blood (not recorded which). The receptor source for this set is a woman in her twenties or thirties with acute COVID-19.

DNA for the CDR3: TGTGCCAGCAGTACCCCTGACAGGGGGCAAAAAGCTTTCTTT. Translation: CASSTPDRGQKAFF. The rearrangement uses TRBV28 and TRBJ1-1, with 10 bases aligning to TRBD1. The germline gives CDR1 MDHEN, CDR2 SYDVKM. The CDR3 spans 14 residues. V lost 5 bases, J lost 9 bases, and 9 bases stayed unmatched.

In this sample, this clone turned up once. The CDR3 bases are TGCAGTGCTAGTATACTAGCGGGGGCCCTCAATGAGCAGTTCTTC. Residues: CSASILAGALNEQFF. The genes are TRBV20-1 and TRBJ2-1; 11 bases align to TRBD2. V lost 3 bases and J lost 6; bases outside the gene matches: 7. The V gene's germline CDR1 is DFQATT and CDR2 SNEGSKA (reference sequence). CDR3 length equals 15 residues.

This clone was seen more than once but under ten times. The chain joins TRBV11-2 to TRBJ2-7; D gene ambiguous. V shed 5 bases and J shed 3 bases, with 2 bases lying between them. Germline lookup yields CDR1 SGHAT and CDR2 FQNNGV. This CDR3 spans 10 amino acids. This CDR3 reads CASSHYEQYF. The CDR3 DNA reads TGTGCCAGCAGCCACTACGAGCAGTACTTC.

J is TRBJ2-2 and V is TRBV5-4, with a possible D match to TRBD2 (6 bases). Germline CDR1 and CDR2: SGHNT and YYREEE (reference sequence). Trimming removed 5 bases at V and 6 bases at J, with 17 bases between. This CDR3 contains 15 residues. The CDR3 sequence: CASRGGGSTAGELFF. The CDR3 DNA reads as TGTGCCAGCAGGGGCGGAGGGTCGACGGCCGGGGAGCTGTTTTTT.

This chain joins TRBV9 and TRBJ2-6; the D gene is possibly TRBD1 (7 bases). Trimming shortened V by 2 bases and J by 0 bases, and 12 bases separated the two germline ends. Germline-derived CDR1 and CDR2 are SGDLS and YYNGEE. The CDR3 totals 17 residues. CDR3 in DNA: TGTGCCAGCAGCGTGCGGGACAGCCTCTCTGGGGCCAACGTCCTGACTTTC. It specifies CASSVRDSLSGANVLTF.